Each of the 21 T cell receptor beta chains below was sequenced from the same sample in a study of blood T cell repertoires in COVID-19. Produced via immunoSEQ multiplex PCR; TCRdb's table is partial and in-frame only. The sample carries about 400,000 clones, around 89% recorded once. Sequenced: peripheral blood. The receptors originated from a woman aged 25 to 45 with acute or convalescent COVID-19.

The chain uses TRBV7-8 and TRBJ2-7; 7 positions agree with TRBD1. CDR1 is SGHVS, CDR2 FQNEAQ, per germline. This CDR3 region has 14 residues. V lost 6 bases and J lost 1; bases outside the gene matches: 6. CDR3 loop: CASSLTGRSYEQYF. The CDR3 coding sequence is TGTGCCAGCAGTCTGACAGGGCGTTCCTACGAGCAGTACTTC.

The CDR3 DNA reads TGTGCCAGCAGGTCTCGGTCGCTTAGCACAGATACGCAGTATTTT. The encoded protein is CASRSRSLSTDTQYF. The chain combines TRBV27 with TRBJ2-3, with D unclear. The germline V gene has CDR1 MNHEY and CDR2 SMNVEV (reference sequence). Trimming left V 6 bases short and J 0 bases short, with 13 bases between. The CDR3 is made up of 15 amino acids.

Regarding this clone: Other DNA sequences in the sample encode the same CDR3. The rearrangement uses TRBV27 and TRBJ1-1; no definite D call. CDR3 length equals 13 residues. With 5 bases removed from V and 1 base from J, the gap between germline ends came to 8 bases. Per the germline V gene, CDR1 is MNHEY and CDR2 is SMNVEV (reference sequence). The CDR3 loop reads CASSPRGNTEAFF. The CDR3 bases are TGTGCCAGCAGTCCTCGGGGGAACACTGAAGCTTTCTTT.

V and J are TRBV4-1 and TRBJ1-1, with a possible D match to TRBD1 (6 bases). CDR1 and CDR2 (germline): MGHRA, YSYEKL. The CDR3 covers 18 residues. V lost 0 bases, J lost 2 bases, and 19 bases lay in between. This chain's CDR3 is CASSQDRVPRTDNTEAFF. The CDR3 DNA sequence: TGCGCCAGCAGCCAAGATAGGGTCCCGAGGACAGATAACACTGAAGCTTTCTTT.

The chain joins TRBV19 to TRBJ2-7; D may be TRBD1 (5 bases). There are 15 residues in the CDR3. V dropped 0 bases and J dropped 4 bases, with 13 bases sitting between them. Germline V gene data show CDR1 as LNHDA and CDR2 as SQIVND (reference sequence). CDR3 coding DNA: TGTGCCAGTAGTATAGACTTAAGCAGGGTTTACGAGCAGTACTTC. It yields the protein CASSIDLSRVYEQYF.

V and J are TRBV19 and TRBJ2-7; D unclear. Germline CDR1 reads LNHDA; CDR2 reads SQIVND (reference sequence). Trimming removed 2 bases at V and 4 bases at J, with 6 bases between. The CDR3 contains 12 residues. The CDR3 nucleotides read TGTGCCAGTAGTATACCCGGGTACGAGCAGTACTTC. It specifies CASSIPGYEQYF.

Only a few counts were recorded for this clone. The rearrangement joins TRBV30 to TRBJ1-2, with TRBD1 identical over 7 bases. Germline V lookup: CDR1 GTSNPN, CDR2 SVGIG (reference sequence). The V and J ends lost 4 bases and 2 bases, in that order; junction bases with no gene match: 7. The CDR3 length is 14 residues. The CDR3 DNA sequence: TGTGCCTGGAATGCTGACAGGGTGAACTATGGCTACACCTTC. Translating gives CAWNADRVNYGYTF.

The sample holds a few counts of this clone. The chain combines TRBV6-5 with TRBJ2-7; the match to TRBD1 covers 9 bases. The ends lost 5 bases at V and 3 bases at J; junction bases unmatched: 8. Germline assignment: CDR1 MNHEY and CDR2 SVGAGI. The CDR3 spans 15 residues. CDR3 in amino acids: CASSKDRGLVYEQYF. CDR3 sequence (DNA): TGTGCCAGCAGTAAGGACAGGGGACTTGTCTACGAGCAGTACTTC.

This sequence joins TRBV9 and TRBJ1-1; 10 bases are a match to TRBD1. The CDR3 has 15 amino acids. Germline values: CDR1 SGDLS, CDR2 YYNGEE. Unmatched junction bases numbered 8, after V lost 3 bases and J lost 6 bases. The CDR3 coding sequence is TGTGCCAGCAGCGACGAGGGACAGGGGTTTCCTGAAGCTTTCTTT. It specifies CASSDEGQGFPEAFF.

V and J are TRBV12-3 or TRBV12-4 and TRBJ1-1, with no clear D. V dropped 1 base and J dropped 3 bases, with 6 bases sitting between them. The CDR3 loop spans 13 amino acids. The CDR3 nucleotides are TGTGCCAGCAGTTTAGACAGCTACACTGAAGCTTTCTTT. Its translation is CASSLDSYTEAFF.

The chain links TRBV28 to TRBJ2-1, with TRBD1 as a possible D gene (6 bases). Per germline, CDR1 MDHEN and CDR2 SYDVKM. This CDR3 is 16 amino acids long. Trimming removed 5 bases from V and 0 bases from J, with 14 bases in between. The chain's CDR3 is CASSKTGNPSYNEQFF. The CDR3, as DNA: TGTGCCAGCAGTAAAACAGGGAATCCCTCCTACAATGAGCAGTTCTTC.

The chain joins TRBV7-2 to TRBJ2-7; possibly TRBD1 for D (5 bases). Germline V CDR1 and CDR2: SGHTA, FQGNSA. Trimming removed 2 bases from V and 1 base from J, with 9 bases in between. The CDR3 is made up of 14 amino acids. CDR3 DNA sequence: TGTGCCAGCAGCTTAAGACAGAGATCCTACGAGCAGTACTTC. It encodes CASSLRQRSYEQYF. Filled out from reference TRBV7-2 and TRBJ2-7, the complete variable domain reads GAGVSQSPSNKVTEKGKDVELRCDPISGHTALYWYRQSLGQGLEFLIYFQGNSAPDKSGLPSDRFSAERTGGSVSTLTIQRTQQEDSAVYLCASSLRQRSYEQYFGPGTRLTVT.

The V call is TRBV24-1, the J call TRBJ1-3, with 9 bases identical to TRBD1. Germline V gene lookup returns CDR1 KGHDR and CDR2 SFDVKD. The CDR3 runs to 15 residues. The ends lost 6 bases at V and 2 bases at J; junction bases unmatched: 4. CDR3 DNA: TGTGCCACCAGTCCGGGGACAGGGCCTGGAAACACCATATATTTT. Its translation is CATSPGTGPGNTIYF.

The chain employs TRBV9 and TRBJ1-1; tentatively, D is TRBD1 (5 bases). CDR3 length: 18 amino acids. The V gene's germline CDR1 is SGDLS and CDR2 YYNGEE. V lost 2 bases to trimming and J lost 5 bases, with 25 bases between them. In nucleotides, the CDR3 is TGTGCCAGCAGCGTTCGACAGAACCCCCCCCTTTGGGGAACTGAAGCTTTCTTT. This translates into CASSVRQNPPLWGTEAFF.

With respect to this clone: The sample contains more than one DNA sequence encoding this CDR3. The chain couples TRBV3-1 (or the pseudogene TRBV3-2) to TRBJ2-5; no clear D gene. This CDR3 spans 12 amino acids. Trimming pared 3 bases from V and 5 bases from J, leaving 7 bases between. CDR1 is LGHDT and CDR2 is YNNKEL in the germline V gene (reference sequence). CDR3 loop: CASSQAGETQYF. Here the CDR3 DNA reads TGTGCCAGCAGCCAGGCTGGTGAGACCCAGTACTTC.

The rearrangement links TRBV2 to TRBJ1-3; maybe TRBD1 (5 bases). Trimming took off 2 bases at V and 4 bases at J, with 15 bases between the two ends. Germline V gives CDR1 SNHLY, CDR2 FYNNEI. The CDR3 is made up of 16 amino acids. The CDR3 is CASSESLGAKGNTIYF. CDR3 DNA sequence: TGTGCCAGCAGTGAATCCCTAGGGGCGAAAGGAAACACCATATATTTT.

This rearrangement joins TRBV7-8 to TRBJ1-5; 7 bases are shared with TRBD1. The germline gives CDR1 SGHVS, CDR2 FQNEAQ. J was trimmed by 5 bases and V by 5 bases; bases with no gene match: 6. This CDR3 is built from 14 residues. The CDR3 region has the DNA TGTGCCAGCAGCGTCGGGACAGTGGATCAGCCCCAGCATTTT. It translates to CASSVGTVDQPQHF.

The chain is built from TRBV5-8 and TRBJ1-6; no clear D gene. With 6 bases removed from V and 10 bases from J, the gap between germline ends came to 14 bases. CDR3 length: 13 amino acids. Germline-derived CDR1 and CDR2 are SGHTS and YDEGEE. The CDR3 nucleotides are TGTGCCAGCATCCCCGAGGATGGGTCACCCCTCCACTTT. As protein: CASIPEDGSPLHF.

With respect to this clone: This same CDR3 is encoded by further DNA sequences in the sample. The V call is TRBV7-3, the J call TRBJ1-6; no clear D. Looked up from germline, CDR1 is SGHTA and CDR2 is FQGTGA. V gave up 2 bases and J gave up 7 bases, with 6 bases separating them. The CDR3 spans 13 residues. The CDR3 spells CASSLGRNSPLHF. For the CDR3, the DNA is TGTGCCAGCAGCTTAGGTAGAAATTCACCCCTCCACTTT.

The DNA of the CDR3 is TGCAGCGTTGAGATGGCAGGGGGGTCCACTGAAGCTTTCTTT. Its translation: CSVEMAGGSTEAFF. The chain has TRBV29-1 and TRBJ1-1; 7 bases are shared with TRBD1. The CDR3 is made up of 14 amino acids. Trimming took 3 bases from V and 4 from J; bases not matched to a gene: 8. In germline, CDR1 is SQVTM, CDR2 ANQGSEA.

The V gene is TRBV6-1, the J gene TRBJ1-5, with D perhaps TRBD1 (6 bases). The V gene's germline CDR1 is MNHNS and CDR2 SASEGT. The CDR3 sequence is 13 residues long. V dropped 3 bases and J dropped 7 bases, with 10 bases sitting between them. CDR3 in amino acids: CASSDQGTQPQHF. DNA for the CDR3: TGTGCCAGCAGTGATCAGGGGACGCAGCCCCAGCATTTT.